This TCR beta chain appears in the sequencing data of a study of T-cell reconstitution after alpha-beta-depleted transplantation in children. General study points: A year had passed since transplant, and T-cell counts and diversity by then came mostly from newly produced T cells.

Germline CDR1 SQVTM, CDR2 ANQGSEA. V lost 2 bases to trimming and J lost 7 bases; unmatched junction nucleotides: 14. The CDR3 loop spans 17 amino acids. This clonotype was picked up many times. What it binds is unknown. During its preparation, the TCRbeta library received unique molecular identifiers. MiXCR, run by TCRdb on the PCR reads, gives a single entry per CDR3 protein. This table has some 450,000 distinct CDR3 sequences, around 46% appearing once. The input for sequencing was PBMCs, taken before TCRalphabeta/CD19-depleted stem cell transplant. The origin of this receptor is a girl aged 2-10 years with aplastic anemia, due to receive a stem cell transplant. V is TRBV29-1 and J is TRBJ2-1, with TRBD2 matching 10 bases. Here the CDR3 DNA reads TGCAGCGTTGAAATGGGACGACTAGCGGGTACCGGGAATGAGCAGTTCTTC. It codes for CSVEMGRLAGTGNEQFF.